The 19 T cell receptor beta chains reported below all come from one sample, sequenced in a study of T cell responses to AZD1222 COVID-19 vaccine. Assay used: immunoSEQ multiplex PCR; TCRdb lists only in-frame clones, some missing. The repertoire holds around 190,000 clones, with approximately 90% as singletons. Material: peripheral blood, obtained 28 days after the second AZD1222 dose. The origin of the receptors is an adult who received the AZD1222 COVID-19 vaccine.

This sequence joins TRBV5-4 and TRBJ2-7; 10 bases map to TRBD2. The germline CDR1 and CDR2 sequences are SGHNT and YYREEE (reference sequence). V was clipped by 0 bases and J by 6 bases; unmatched bases: 15. The CDR3 totals 18 residues. Written as DNA, the CDR3 is TGTGCCAGCAGCTTGGCCGGGCTAGCGGGAGTAAGGTTGGCCGAGCAGTACTTC. Protein product: CASSLAGLAGVRLAEQYF.

This chain uses TRBV19 with TRBJ2-2, with 7 bases matching TRBD2. V was clipped by 1 base and J by 6 bases; unmatched bases: 5. The CDR3 runs 15 residues. Germline CDR1 is LNHDA and CDR2 is SQIVND (reference sequence). Written as DNA, the CDR3 is TGTGCCAGTAGTATAGGGGGGACTAAATCCGGGGAGCTGTTTTTT. Protein product: CASSIGGTKSGELFF.

V and J are TRBV5-1 and TRBJ1-2; no firm D call. V was pared by 6 bases and J by 1 base, with 19 bases between. Germline values: CDR1 SGHRS, CDR2 YFSETQ. CDR3 size: 16 residues. The CDR3 DNA follows: TGCGCCAGCAACCCTCTTCCGACTGAATTTAACTATGGCTACACCTTC. Protein sequence: CASNPLPTEFNYGYTF.

This sequence joins TRBV19 and TRBJ1-1; 7 bases match TRBD1. J was trimmed by 0 bases and V by 1 base; bases with no gene match: 5. The CDR3 length is 16 residues. From germline, CDR1 is LNHDA and CDR2 SQIVND (reference sequence). The CDR3 DNA reads as TGTGCCAGTAGTATAGCTGACAGGGATATGAACACTGAAGCTTTCTTT. Protein product: CASSIADRDMNTEAFF.

V usage is TRBV6-2 or TRBV6-3 and J usage is TRBJ1-2; D not resolved. From germline, CDR1 is MNHEY and CDR2 SVGEGT. Trimming took off 5 bases at V and 7 bases at J, with 11 bases between the two ends. CDR3 length equals 12 residues. The CDR3 DNA sequence: TGTGCCAGCAGTATGTTCGGGTCTGGCTACACCTTC. This sequence encodes CASSMFGSGYTF.

This clone was found once. CDR3 in DNA: TGTGCCAGCAGTTTTGGCGGGAGGCGGGCCGGGGAGCTGTTTTTT. Its protein product is CASSFGGRRAGELFF. This chain uses TRBV28 with TRBJ2-2, with 8 nucleotides matching TRBD2. V gave up 3 bases and J gave up 6 bases; unmatched junction bases: 6. Germline CDR1 and CDR2: MDHEN and SYDVKM. The CDR3 loop spans 15 amino acids.

V is TRBV18 and J is TRBJ1-2, with D perhaps matching TRBD1 (5 bases). The CDR3 totals 14 residues. Trimming took 6 bases from V and 4 from J, leaving 15 bases between them. CDR1 and CDR2 (germline): KGHSH, LQKENI. The CDR3 protein is CASSVQANGYGYTF. The CDR3 nucleotides are TGTGCCAGCTCGGTACAGGCAAACGGCTATGGCTACACCTTC.

The chain recombines TRBV30 with TRBJ1-4; TRBD1 aligns across 7 bases. Germline V CDR1 and CDR2: GTSNPN, SVGIG (reference sequence). V was pared by 2 bases and J by 5 bases, with 8 bases of the junction left unmatched. This CDR3 has 15 residues. CDR3 sequence reads: CAWSKSGTANEKLFF. CDR3 DNA sequence: TGTGCCTGGAGTAAATCCGGGACAGCCAATGAAAAACTGTTTTTT.

The chain uses TRBV2 and TRBJ2-2; TRBD1 is a possible D gene (6 bases). Deletions cut 9 bases from V and 1 base from J, with 15 bases between. CDR1 is SNHLY and CDR2 is FYNNEI in the germline V gene. The CDR3 sequence is 15 residues long. The CDR3 sequence: CASLYGTRNTGELFF. The CDR3 bases are TGTGCCAGTTTATATGGGACACGGAACACCGGGGAGCTGTTTTTT.

J is TRBJ2-7 and V is TRBV19; D is possibly TRBD1 (7 bases). The germline V gene has CDR1 LNHDA and CDR2 SQIVND (reference sequence). This CDR3 comprises 14 residues. With 5 bases removed from V and 7 bases from J, the gap between germline ends came to 18 bases. DNA for the CDR3: TGTGCCAGTAGTCCAGGGGGAGGTTCAGGGGAGCAGTACTTC. This sequence encodes CASSPGGGSGEQYF.

This chain links TRBV12-3 or TRBV12-4 with TRBJ2-3; 8 bases map to TRBD2. V shed 10 bases and J 4 bases; nucleotides not matched to a gene: 7. CDR3 length equals 13 residues. The CDR3 sequence is CAITSGGADTQYF. The CDR3 DNA follows: TGTGCCATCACCTCGGGAGGGGCAGATACGCAGTATTTT.

The chain carries TRBV2 and TRBJ1-5, with TRBD1 matching over 7 bases. The CDR3 contains 15 residues. J lost 5 bases, V lost 3 bases, and 7 bases had no gene match. Germline assignment: CDR1 SNHLY and CDR2 FYNNEI. The CDR3 region has the DNA TGTGCCAGCAGTGACCGGCGGGACAGTTATCAGCCCCAGCATTTT. Translated: CASSDRRDSYQPQHF.

The chain carries TRBV10-2 and TRBJ2-2; D uncertain. The CDR3 is 15 residues long. Germline loops: CDR1 WSHSY, CDR2 SAAADI. The V end lost 2 bases, the J end lost 4 bases, and 11 bases lay between the germline ends. DNA for the CDR3: TGCGCCAGCAGTGAGCCCAGGATTGGCACCGGGGAGCTGTTTTTT. As protein: CASSEPRIGTGELFF.

The rearrangement uses TRBV7-6 and TRBJ2-5; D perhaps matches TRBD2 (5 bases). Germline-derived CDR1 and CDR2 are SGHVS and FNYEAQ. V was pared by 5 bases and J by 5 bases, with 9 bases between. The CDR3 runs to 12 residues. This chain's CDR3 is CASSTRGETQYF. CDR3 nucleotide sequence: TGTGCCAGCAGCACTAGAGGCGAGACCCAGTACTTC. Variable domain in full (rest from reference TRBV7-6 and TRBJ2-5): GAGVSQSPRYKVTKRGQDVALRCDPISGHVSLYWYRQALGQGPEFLTYFNYEAQQDKSGLPNDRFSAERPEGSISTLTIQRTEQRDSAMYRCASSTRGETQYFGPGTRLLVL.

V gene TRBV7-8 combines with J gene TRBJ2-7; 7 bases line up with TRBD1. V was clipped by 5 bases and J by 1 base; unmatched bases: 5. Germline loops: CDR1 SGHVS, CDR2 FQNEAQ. The length of the CDR3 is 14 residues. The CDR3 DNA reads TGTGCCAGCAGCGCACAGGGGCGGTCCTACGAGCAGTACTTC. Its protein product is CASSAQGRSYEQYF.

The rearrangement uses TRBV7-2 and TRBJ1-1, with D uncertain. Germline V gives CDR1 SGHTA, CDR2 FQGNSA. The V end lost 0 bases, the J end lost 8 bases, and 13 bases lay between the germline ends. CDR3 length: 14 amino acids. CDR3 bases: TGTGCCAGCAGCTTAGCAAATCTTGCCTCGGAAGCTTTCTTT. It translates to CASSLANLASEAFF.

The rearrangement uses TRBV5-1 and TRBJ2-7; D is undetermined. Trimming stripped 0 bases from V and 4 bases from J, with 11 bases between. CDR1 is SGHRS and CDR2 is YFSETQ in the germline V gene. This CDR3 is built from 14 residues. DNA for the CDR3: TGCGCCAGCAGCTTGGCCTTAGGGTTGTACGAGCAGTACTTC. As protein: CASSLALGLYEQYF.

As to this clone: Other nucleotide sequences from this sample produce the same CDR3. This rearrangement joins TRBV18 to TRBJ1-1; no definite D call. V lost 3 bases, J lost 4 bases, and 3 bases lay in between. This CDR3 is 11 amino acids long. Germline V lookup: CDR1 KGHSH, CDR2 LQKENI. The CDR3 bases are TGTGCCAGCTCACCGGGCACTGAAGCTTTCTTT. This gives the protein CASSPGTEAFF. Together with reference TRBV18 and TRBJ1-1, the CDR3 gives the full variable domain: NAGVMQNPRHLVRRRGQEARLRCSPMKGHSHVYWYRQLPEEGLKFMVYLQKENIIDESGMPKERFSAEFPKEGPSILRIQQVVRGDSAAYFCASSPGTEAFFGQGTRLTVV.

The chain couples TRBV6-1 to TRBJ1-2; D not certain. V gave up 0 bases and J gave up 8 bases, with 7 bases separating them. This CDR3 contains 12 residues. Per germline, CDR1 MNHNS and CDR2 SASEGT. CDR3 amino acids: CASSEALRGYTF. CDR3 coding DNA: TGTGCCAGCAGTGAAGCGCTTCGGGGCTACACCTTC.